What follows are 4 T cell receptor beta chains derived from one specimen sequenced in a study of blood T cell dynamics during melanoma immunotherapy. Assay: immunoSEQ multiplex PCR; the TCRdb copy retains only in-frame clones and omits some. Counted here are approximately 29,000 clones, roughly 88% occurring once; the ten biggest clones make up approximately 10%. The time point denotes: week 3, after first cycle of checkpoint inhibitor. The sequencing used blood, collected from a patient treated with checkpoint blockade. The receptors here all came from a human donor with melanoma.

The chain employs TRBV9 and TRBJ2-3; D gene uncertain. V shed 0 bases and J shed 5 bases, with 4 bases lying between them. The CDR3 has 12 residues. Germline assignment: CDR1 SGDLS and CDR2 YYNGEE. CDR3 sequence: CASSVAGDTQYF. CDR3 DNA: TGTGCCAGCAGCGTAGCCGGAGATACGCAGTATTTT.

This clone was detected only once. CDR3 sequence reads: CASSDRFGHNSPLHF. CDR3 nucleotides: TGTGCCAGCAGTGACCGGTTTGGCCATAATTCACCCCTCCACTTT. The chain joins TRBV25-1 to TRBJ1-6; no definite D call. The CDR3 runs 15 residues. Trimming left V 3 bases short and J 5 bases short, with 11 bases between. Germline CDR1 and CDR2: MGHDK and SYGVNS.

This clone has just one count. V is TRBV5-8 and J is TRBJ1-5; 7 bases agree with TRBD1. The CDR3 contains 14 residues. Germline values: CDR1 SGHTS, CDR2 YDEGEE. Trimming removed 4 bases from V and 5 bases from J; junction bases left unmatched: 6. The chain's CDR3 is CASSQGGEDQPQHF. CDR3 coding DNA: TGTGCCAGCAGCCAGGGGGGGGAGGATCAGCCCCAGCATTTT.

This clone came up a few times. CDR3 protein: CASSSLQGGEQGYTF. The CDR3, as DNA: TGTGCCAGCAGCTCCTTACAGGGGGGCGAGCAAGGCTACACCTTC. This chain uses TRBV7-9 with TRBJ1-2, with TRBD1 matching 8 bases. The CDR3 totals 15 residues. V was pared by 4 bases and J by 8 bases, with 12 bases of the junction left unmatched. Germline CDR1 is SEHNR and CDR2 is FQNEAQ (reference sequence).